Listed here are 24 T cell receptor beta chains from one sample, sequenced in a study of PD-1 blockade in classical Hodgkin lymphoma. TCRdb's table, derived via immunoSEQ multiplex PCR, lists solely in-frame clones and lacks some. In the table there are roughly 60,000 clones, 70% to 90% of which are singletons. Every patient was affected by relapse after autologous stem cell transplantation, while exposure to brentuximab vedotin was not uniform. Specimen: peripheral blood mononuclear cells (PBMCs), collected before the second cycle of nivolumab. The receptors shown here come from a human donor with classical Hodgkin lymphoma.

A remark on this clone: The identical CDR3 is also encoded by other nucleotide sequences in the sample. V and J are TRBV6-5 and TRBJ2-1; TRBD2 aligns across 8 bases. The V segment lost 0 bases and the J segment 1 base; nucleotides outside the gene matches: 2. CDR1 MNHEY and CDR2 SVGAGI come from the germline V gene. This CDR3 spans 16 amino acids. This chain's CDR3 is CASSYSSGGSYNEQFF. The CDR3 DNA follows: TGTGCCAGCAGTTACTCGAGCGGGGGTTCCTACAATGAGCAGTTCTTC.

This chain joins TRBV28 and TRBJ2-7; maybe TRBD2 (7 bases). Trimming took 4 bases from V and 3 from J, leaving 25 bases between them. From germline, CDR1 is MDHEN and CDR2 SYDVKM. CDR3 length: 18 amino acids. The CDR3 nucleotides are TGTGCCAGCAGTTCCTTATGGCCGGGGATGGGAGGGGGCTACGAGCAGTACTTC. It is translated as CASSSLWPGMGGGYEQYF.

The chain is built from TRBV5-1 and TRBJ2-7; 11 nucleotides line up with TRBD1. This CDR3 comprises 15 residues. With V trimmed by 6 bases and J by 2 bases, 7 bases remained unmatched. Germline CDR1 reads SGHRS; CDR2 reads YFSETQ. The CDR3 sequence: CASTSMDRGPYEQYF. The CDR3 DNA reads TGCGCCAGCACCTCTATGGACAGGGGGCCCTACGAGCAGTACTTC.

This clone rates as medium-sized. The V gene is TRBV7-8, the J gene TRBJ1-1, with D unclear. The CDR3 is 17 amino acids. The ends were cut back, 2 bases at V and 1 base at J, with 17 bases in the middle. CDR1 is SGHVS, CDR2 FQNEAQ, per germline. The DNA of the CDR3 is TGTGCCAGCAGCTTACACGGTATAGGGCAGAAGAACACTGAAGCTTTCTTT. Protein product: CASSLHGIGQKNTEAFF.

The CDR3 coding sequence is TGTGCCAGCAGCTTGGCCCAGTTCACAGATACGCAGTATTTT. Translating gives CASSLAQFTDTQYF. The chain has TRBV7-9 and TRBJ2-3; D is ambiguous. V was shortened by 3 bases and J by 2 bases, with 9 bases between the two germline ends. The CDR3 runs 14 residues. Germline CDR1 and CDR2: SEHNR and FQNEAQ (reference sequence).

The chain employs TRBV5-1 and TRBJ1-2, with 8 bases fitting TRBD1. There are 14 residues in the CDR3. Germline V lookup: CDR1 SGHRS, CDR2 YFSETQ. V dropped 3 bases and J dropped 12; count of bases not matched to a gene: 13. The chain's CDR3 is CASSSSTGTGLDTF. The CDR3 DNA is TGCGCCAGCAGCTCGTCTACCGGGACAGGACTGGACACCTTC.

The chain has TRBV5-1 and TRBJ2-1; no definite D call. Germline V gene lookup returns CDR1 SGHRS and CDR2 YFSETQ. The CDR3 sequence is 13 residues long. V lost 6 bases to trimming and J lost 2 bases, with 9 bases between them. CDR3: CASTVVPYNEQFF. CDR3 DNA sequence: TGCGCCAGCACCGTCGTCCCCTACAATGAGCAGTTCTTC.

V and J are TRBV9 and TRBJ1-2; 7 bases match TRBD1. The CDR3 consists of 16 residues. J was trimmed by 9 bases and V by 3 bases; bases with no gene match: 17. Germline CDR1 is SGDLS and CDR2 is YYNGEE. CDR3 loop: CASSGWTRDSSFRYTF. Written as DNA, the CDR3 is TGTGCCAGCAGCGGATGGACTAGGGACAGCTCTTTTCGCTACACCTTC.

V usage is TRBV6-5 and J usage is TRBJ2-2, with TRBD1 matching over 10 bases. V dropped 2 bases and J dropped 6; count of bases not matched to a gene: 3. The CDR3 has 15 residues. CDR1 and CDR2 (germline): MNHEY, SVGAGI. CDR3 residues: CASSYDRGRPGELFF. CDR3 bases: TGTGCCAGCAGTTACGACAGGGGGCGGCCCGGGGAGCTGTTTTTT.

The chain employs TRBV5-1 and TRBJ1-1; D uncertain. The germline gives CDR1 SGHRS, CDR2 YFSETQ. Between the trimmed V and J ends, which lost 0 bases and 1 base, there was a span of 13 bases. The CDR3 is 16 residues long. CDR3 region: CASSLVEQSGNTEAFF. Written as DNA, the CDR3 is TGCGCCAGCAGCTTGGTTGAACAGTCAGGGAACACTGAAGCTTTCTTT.

For this clone: Other DNA variants within this sample encode the same CDR3. V is TRBV9 and J is TRBJ2-1; no definite D call. The CDR3 loop spans 13 amino acids. Germline V gives CDR1 SGDLS, CDR2 YYNGEE. V was pared by 0 bases and J by 4 bases, with 5 bases between. Here the CDR3 reads CASSVAHYNEQFF. In DNA form, the CDR3 reads TGTGCCAGCAGCGTAGCACATTACAATGAGCAGTTCTTC.

This chain uses TRBV9 with TRBJ2-3, with D possibly being TRBD2 (6 bases). This CDR3 is built from 14 residues. Germline CDR1 is SGDLS and CDR2 is YYNGEE. With 2 bases removed from V and 0 bases from J, the gap between germline ends came to 7 bases. In DNA, the CDR3 is TGTGCCAGCAGCGTCGGGGGAAGCACAGATACGCAGTATTTT. It specifies CASSVGGSTDTQYF.

This rearrangement joins TRBV27 to TRBJ2-2; 11 bases are shared with TRBD1. The V gene's germline CDR1 is MNHEY and CDR2 SMNVEV (reference sequence). CDR3 length equals 17 residues. V shed 1 base and J 5 bases; nucleotides not matched to a gene: 6. The CDR3 sequence: CASSLWTGGVNTGELFF. DNA of the CDR3: TGTGCCAGCAGTTTATGGACAGGGGGCGTTAATACCGGGGAGCTGTTTTTT.

The chain carries TRBV7-9 and TRBJ2-3; maybe TRBD1 (6 bases). Germline V gene sequence: CDR1 SEHNR, CDR2 FQNEAQ (reference sequence). The germline V and J ends were trimmed by 5 bases and 2 bases, with 14 bases remaining between them. The CDR3 sequence is 15 residues long. CDR3 in amino acids: CASSRYQGITDTQYF. The CDR3 region has the DNA TGTGCCAGCAGCAGATATCAGGGGATCACAGATACGCAGTATTTT.

The CDR3 reads CASRSQEIPNYGYTF. CDR3 nucleotide sequence: TGTGCCAGCAGGTCACAGGAAATTCCTAACTATGGCTACACCTTC. V gene TRBV6-5 combines with J gene TRBJ1-2, with a weak D call TRBD1 (5 bases). Germline CDR1 and CDR2: MNHEY and SVGAGI. The length of the CDR3 is 15 residues. V was pared by 6 bases and J by 0 bases, with 14 bases between.

This clone has a single count. The sample holds other DNA sequences that translate to the same CDR3. The chain joins TRBV5-1 to TRBJ1-3, with D hard to call. Per germline, CDR1 SGHRS and CDR2 YFSETQ. This CDR3 is built from 14 residues. Trimming cost V 1 base and J 0 bases, with 5 bases left between them. CDR3 nucleotides: TGCGCCAGCAGCTTGTCATTCTCTGGAAACACCATATATTTT. Its protein product is CASSLSFSGNTIYF.

The chain joins TRBV28 to TRBJ1-2; 7 nucleotides agree with TRBD1. The CDR3 is 16 amino acids. V trimming: 7 bases; J trimming: 0 bases; junction bases outside the gene matches: 11. Germline V gene data show CDR1 as MDHEN and CDR2 as SYDVKM. The DNA for the CDR3 is TGTGCCAGCACTGAGAATTCCGGGACAGCTAACTATGGCTACACCTTC. Translating it yields CASTENSGTANYGYTF.

The chain is built from TRBV29-1 and TRBJ2-7; 8 nucleotides align to TRBD1. Unmatched junction bases numbered 5, after V lost 5 bases and J lost 2 bases. Germline V gene lookup returns CDR1 SQVTM and CDR2 ANQGSEA. The CDR3 extends over 13 amino acids. The DNA of the CDR3 is TGCAGCGTTACCGGACAGGGCGCCTACGAGCAGTACTTC. The encoded protein is CSVTGQGAYEQYF.

The V and J genes are TRBV4-2 and TRBJ2-2; D may be TRBD1 (6 bases). Trimming took off 0 bases at V and 7 bases at J, with 12 bases between the two ends. This CDR3 comprises 15 residues. CDR1 and CDR2 from the germline V gene are LGHNA and YNFKEQ. The CDR3 is CASSQDSRGHGELFF. In DNA form, the CDR3 reads TGTGCCAGCAGCCAAGATAGCAGGGGCCACGGGGAGCTGTTTTTT.

This clone was detected only once. This chain's CDR3 is CASSHGPAGAGYEQYF. DNA for the CDR3: TGCGCCAGCAGCCACGGCCCAGCGGGGGCCGGGTACGAGCAGTACTTC. V and J are TRBV4-1 and TRBJ2-7, with 8 bases fitting TRBD2. From germline, CDR1 is MGHRA and CDR2 YSYEKL. With 3 bases clipped from V and 4 bases from J, the junction kept 11 bases outside the gene matches. This CDR3 region has 16 residues.

This chain links TRBV19 with TRBJ2-7; 7 bases are shared with TRBD1. This CDR3 comprises 15 residues. V dropped 6 bases and J dropped 3; count of bases not matched to a gene: 11. Germline V gene lookup returns CDR1 LNHDA and CDR2 SQIVND (reference sequence). CDR3 nucleotides: TGTGCCAGTAGCAATACGGGACAGCCAAACTACGAGCAGTACTTC. It specifies CASSNTGQPNYEQYF.

This clone was seen only once. The chain has TRBV10-3 and TRBJ1-2; D is unresolved. CDR1 is ENHRY, CDR2 SYGVKD, per germline. The CDR3 is 14 amino acids. V was pared by 2 bases and J by 8 bases, with 15 bases between. The CDR3: CAISEGAQRSGYTF. The CDR3, as DNA: TGTGCCATCAGTGAGGGTGCCCAGCGGAGCGGCTACACCTTC.

CDR3 in DNA: TGTGCCAGCAGTTACAGCAGCTCTGGGGCCAACGTCCTGACTTTC. Encoded protein: CASSYSSSGANVLTF. The V gene is TRBV6-5, the J gene TRBJ2-6, with unresolved D. V lost 2 bases to trimming and J lost 0 bases, with 5 bases between them. CDR1 MNHEY and CDR2 SVGAGI come from the germline V gene. This CDR3 contains 15 residues.

The J gene is TRBJ2-1, the V gene TRBV9; 11 positions match TRBD2. V shed 4 bases, J shed 9 bases, and the junction held 6 bases outside the gene matches. Germline V gene lookup returns CDR1 SGDLS and CDR2 YYNGEE. The CDR3 length is 14 residues. CDR3 nucleotides: TGTGCCAGCAGCCCGAGGACTAGCGGGTCTGAGCAGTTCTTC. Its translation is CASSPRTSGSEQFF.